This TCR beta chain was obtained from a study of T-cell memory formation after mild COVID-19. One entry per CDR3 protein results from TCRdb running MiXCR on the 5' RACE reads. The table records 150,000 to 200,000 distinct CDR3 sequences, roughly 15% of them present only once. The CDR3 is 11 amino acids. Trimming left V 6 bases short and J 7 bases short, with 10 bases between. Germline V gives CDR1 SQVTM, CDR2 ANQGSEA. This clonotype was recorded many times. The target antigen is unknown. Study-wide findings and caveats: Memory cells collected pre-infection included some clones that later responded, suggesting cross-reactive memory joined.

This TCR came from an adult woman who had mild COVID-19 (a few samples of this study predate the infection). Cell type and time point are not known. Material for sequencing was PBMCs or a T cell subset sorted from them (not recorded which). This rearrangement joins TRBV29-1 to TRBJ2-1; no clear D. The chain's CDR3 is CSVGRANEQFF. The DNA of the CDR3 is TGCAGCGTCGGACGGGCGAATGAGCAGTTCTTC.